This T cell receptor beta chain comes out of a study of blood T cell repertoires in COVID-19 (dated by TCRdb to 2020 to 2021). Some background on the complete study: Samples from collaborators originated in the United States, Italy and Spain and spanned both the acute and convalescent phases of COVID-19. HLA class I and class II types, where available, came from metadata supplied by the sample provider rather than from assay-based typing. The samples were drawn from the first 160 participants of the ongoing ImmuneRACE study and from over 950 subjects provided by 6 global collaborators. The material from the prospective study consisted of cDNA or gDNA derived from T cells, B-cell-depleted T cells, or PBMCs. The repertoires were released in a freely available public database meant as a resource for research on the immune response to SARS-CoV-2. Nearly every sample came with metadata listing a de-identified subject ID, COVID-19 status, age in years and sex. The dataset comprised deeply sampled blood TCRbeta repertoires from subjects exposed to, actively infected with, or recovered from COVID-19.

The immunoSEQ Assay, a bias-controlled multiplex PCR, was used to amplify TCRbeta CDR3 regions from genomic DNA. As for the authors' bioinformatics: The number of nucleated cells in each sample was estimated from the amplification of reference gene primers within the assay. Sequence reads were collapsed and filtered to measure the absolute abundance of every unique TCRbeta CDR3 rearrangement. Productive Simpson clonality was computed per sample as the square root of Simpson's diversity index over productive rearrangements. TCRdb took this table from immuneACCESS and kept in-frame rearrangements with V and J called. Such tables lack part of the clones; where checked against another copy, unresolved V genes explain under half of the gap, and the rest is unexplained. The D gene and trimming were derived from the DNA, and the V and J assignments and clone size from that table. The sample data list about 160,000 clones, and about 81% of these were observed just once. The ten largest clonotypes hold about 11% of the sample.

A note on this clone: Its antigen remains unidentified. Base qualities are not provided; no much larger clone lies one nucleotide away.

Findings and caveats that apply to the study as a whole: The amount of clinical and demographic metadata varied by source and participant and was provided uncurated.

Each collaborating institution followed its own protocols to collect whole blood in K2EDTA tubes. Collaborator samples were shipped for TCRbeta analysis as frozen whole blood, isolated PBMCs, or DNA extracted from either sample type. The germline V end is reduced by 8 bases and the J end by 2 bases; junction bases left unmatched: 1. Inclusive of the bounding cysteine and phenylalanine, the CDR3 is 12 residues long. The read is trimmed to its CDR3 DNA, 36 bases read in frame from base 1. From the germline V gene, CDR1 is SGHAT and CDR2 is FQNNGV. What was sequenced was peripheral blood. The chain is made from TRBV11-2 and TRBJ2-7, with 9 bases aligning to TRBD2. The source of this sequence is a man aged 60 to 75 with active or convalescent COVID-19. The DNA sequence follows: TGTGCCAGCGGCGGGGGGGCCTACGAGCAGTACTTC. It codes for CASGGGAYEQYF.